This T cell receptor (beta chain) was recovered during a study of T cell repertoires in cytomegalovirus infection. At the level of the study: Matching HLA type, along with CMV infection, was indicated by public TCR beta signatures. Findings of the study overall: HLA-C-restricted, CMV-specific TCR beta clonotypes were dominant ex vivo.

This clonotype was seen a handful of times. Antigen specificity is unknown. In TCRdb, the reads were re-called with MiXCR into one record per CDR3 protein. The sample yields over 300,000 distinct CDR3 sequences, over 7.5% seen once. This sequence originates from a human donor in good health (CMV status not recorded). Some clones in this sample may be carry-over from other donors' samples. Material for sequencing was PBMCs.

CDR3 in DNA: TGCGCCAGCAGCCAAGATCTAGGCAGGGGAATTGCCTATGGCTACACCTTC. Translating gives CASSQDLGRGIAYGYTF. The chain couples TRBV4-3 to TRBJ1-2; a possible D gene is TRBD1 (6 bases). The CDR3 is 17 residues long. Deletions cut 0 bases from V and 4 bases from J, with 18 bases between. Germline V CDR1 and CDR2: LGHNA, YSLEER.